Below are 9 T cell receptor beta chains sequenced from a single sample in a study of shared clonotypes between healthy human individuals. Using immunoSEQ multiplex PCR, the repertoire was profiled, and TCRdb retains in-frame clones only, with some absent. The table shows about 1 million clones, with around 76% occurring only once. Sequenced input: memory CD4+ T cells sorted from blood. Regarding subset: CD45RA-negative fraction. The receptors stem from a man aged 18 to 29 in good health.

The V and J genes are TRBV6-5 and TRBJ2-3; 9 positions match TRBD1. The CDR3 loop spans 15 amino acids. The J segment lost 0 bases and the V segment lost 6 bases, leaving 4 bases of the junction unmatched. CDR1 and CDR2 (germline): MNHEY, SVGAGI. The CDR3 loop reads CASRRQGVSTDTQYF. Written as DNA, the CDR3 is TGTGCCAGCAGGAGACAGGGGGTGAGCACAGATACGCAGTATTTT.

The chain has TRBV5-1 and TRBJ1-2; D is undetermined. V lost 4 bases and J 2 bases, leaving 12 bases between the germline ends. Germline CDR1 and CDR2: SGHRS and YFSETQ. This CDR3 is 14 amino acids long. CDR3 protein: CASSMITVNYGYTF. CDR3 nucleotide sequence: TGCGCCAGCAGCATGATTACGGTGAACTATGGCTACACCTTC.

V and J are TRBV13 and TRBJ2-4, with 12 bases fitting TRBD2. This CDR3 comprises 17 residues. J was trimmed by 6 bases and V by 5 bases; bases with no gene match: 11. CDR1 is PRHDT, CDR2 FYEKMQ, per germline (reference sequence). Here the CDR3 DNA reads TGTGCCAGCAGCCTCCGACTAGCGGGGGTCCACACAAACATTCAGTACTTC. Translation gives CASSLRLAGVHTNIQYF.

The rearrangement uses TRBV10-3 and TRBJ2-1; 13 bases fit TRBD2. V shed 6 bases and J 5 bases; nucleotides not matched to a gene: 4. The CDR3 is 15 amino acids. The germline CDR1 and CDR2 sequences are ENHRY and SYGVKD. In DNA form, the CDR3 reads TGTGCCATCAGCGGACTAGCGGGAGAGAACAATGAGCAGTTCTTC. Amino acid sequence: CAISGLAGENNEQFF.

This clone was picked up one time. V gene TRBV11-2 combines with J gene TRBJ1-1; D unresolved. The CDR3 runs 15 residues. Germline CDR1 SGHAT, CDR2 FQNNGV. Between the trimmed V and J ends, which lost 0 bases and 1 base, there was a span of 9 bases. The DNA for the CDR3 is TGTGCCAGCAGCTTAGATCCGGTAGGGAACACTGAAGCTTTCTTT. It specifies CASSLDPVGNTEAFF.

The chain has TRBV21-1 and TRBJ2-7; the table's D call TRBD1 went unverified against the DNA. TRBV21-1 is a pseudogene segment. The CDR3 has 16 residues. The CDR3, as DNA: TGTGCCAGCAGCCCCTGCCGACAGGGCGGCCGCTACGAGCAGTACTTC. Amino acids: CASSPCRQGGRYEQYF.

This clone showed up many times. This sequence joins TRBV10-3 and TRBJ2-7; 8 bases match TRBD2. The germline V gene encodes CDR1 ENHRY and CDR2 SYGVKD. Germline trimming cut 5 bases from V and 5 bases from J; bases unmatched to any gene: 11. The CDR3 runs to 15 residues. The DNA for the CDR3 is TGTGCCATCAGTCCGGGACTAGGAGTGGCCCACGAGCAGTACTTC. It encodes CAISPGLGVAHEQYF.

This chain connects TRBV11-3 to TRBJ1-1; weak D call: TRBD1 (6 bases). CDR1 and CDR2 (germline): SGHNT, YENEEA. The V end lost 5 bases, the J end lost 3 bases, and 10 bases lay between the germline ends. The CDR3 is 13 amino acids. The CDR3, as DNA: TGTGCCAGCAGCCAGGACAGAGACACTGAAGCTTTCTTT. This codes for CASSQDRDTEAFF.

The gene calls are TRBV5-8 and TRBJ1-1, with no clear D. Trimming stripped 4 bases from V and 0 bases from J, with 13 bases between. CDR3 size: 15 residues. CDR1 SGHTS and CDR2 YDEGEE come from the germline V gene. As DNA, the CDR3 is TGTGCCAGCAGCGCTGGGGAACGGATGAACACTGAAGCTTTCTTT. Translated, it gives CASSAGERMNTEAFF.